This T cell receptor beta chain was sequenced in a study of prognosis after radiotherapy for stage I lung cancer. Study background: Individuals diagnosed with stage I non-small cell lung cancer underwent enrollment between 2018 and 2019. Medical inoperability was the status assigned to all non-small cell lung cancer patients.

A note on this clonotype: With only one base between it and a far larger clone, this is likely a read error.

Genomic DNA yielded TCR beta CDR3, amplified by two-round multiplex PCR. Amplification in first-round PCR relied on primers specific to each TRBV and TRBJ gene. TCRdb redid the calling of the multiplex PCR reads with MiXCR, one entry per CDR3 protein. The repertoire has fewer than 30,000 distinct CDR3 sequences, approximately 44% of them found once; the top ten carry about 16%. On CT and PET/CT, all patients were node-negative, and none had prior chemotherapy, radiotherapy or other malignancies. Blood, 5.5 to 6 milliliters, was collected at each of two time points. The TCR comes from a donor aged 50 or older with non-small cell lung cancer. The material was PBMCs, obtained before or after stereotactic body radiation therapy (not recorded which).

The DNA of the CDR3 is TGCAGTGCTACCGGGACCTACGAGCAGTTCTTC. This sequence encodes CSATGTYEQFF. The chain uses TRBV20-1 and TRBJ2-1, with D possibly being TRBD1 or TRBD2 (5 bases each). V lost 4 bases, J lost 10 bases, and 11 bases lay in between. Germline assignment: CDR1 DFQATT and CDR2 SNEGSKA (reference sequence). The CDR3 runs to 11 residues.